This TCR beta chain derives from a study of cytomegalovirus exposure and HLA in healthy donors. CDR3 length: 19 amino acids. Trimming shortened V by 6 bases and J by 0 bases, and 24 bases separated the two germline ends. Germline CDR1 is SNHLY and CDR2 is FYNNEI. Study-level points and caveats: Later analysis demonstrated an association between a missense DCLRE1C variant and TCR beta V- and J-gene trimming. Analyses of presence/absence relied on an assumption of roughly uniform sequencing depth across donors.

The PCR ran on 60 Vbeta and 13 Jbeta primers. Clones were sequenced by immunoSEQ multiplex PCR, and TCRdb holds only the in-frame ones, with some missing. The sample records about 140,000 clones, around 80% being singletons. Donors showed nominal health when sampled, although they likely had unrecorded immune exposures. As for this clone: Its antigen is undetermined.

The clonotype originates from a young man in good health and CMV-seronegative. The J gene is TRBJ1-5, the V gene TRBV2; tentatively, D is TRBD1 (6 bases). Sequences were obtained from PBMCs. The CDR3, as DNA: TGTGCCAGCAGCCAGCGAGCACTTGGACAGAGTAATAGCAATCAGCCCCAGCATTTT. Its translation: CASSQRALGQSNSNQPQHF.